This T cell receptor beta chain was sequenced during a study of blood T cell repertoires in COVID-19. Across the study: There were acute and convalescent COVID-19 samples, and they came from the United States, Italy and Spain.

In the study's own analysis: Reference gene primers were amplified, and this amplification served to estimate nucleated cell counts. TCRdb's table, derived via immunoSEQ multiplex PCR, lists solely in-frame clones and lacks some. For V, J and clone size, that table is used; D and trimming come from the DNA. The sample shows around 270,000 clones, roughly 85% of them seen only once. Donors were grouped by their self-reported clinical history. Cohort 3 recovery required two negative PCRs, clearance, or symptom resolution. The CDR3 spans 15 residues. CDR1 is SQVTM and CDR2 is ANQGSEA in the germline V gene. V was pared by 3 bases and J by 3 bases, with 8 bases of the junction left unmatched.

The clonotype originates from a woman aged 25 to 45 who had recovered from COVID-19. Material: PBMCs or T cells enriched from blood (not recorded which). J is TRBJ2-1 and V is TRBV29-1; 7 bases map to TRBD2. This CDR3 is CSVDRTRTFYNEQFF. CDR3 in DNA: TGCAGCGTTGACCGGACTAGGACATTCTACAATGAGCAGTTCTTC.